This T cell receptor beta chain was obtained from a study of T cells in Graves' hyperthyroidism and ophthalmopathy. Study summary: Any treatment followed the collection of peripheral blood at initial diagnosis.

Patients having uncontrolled infection, another autoimmune disease, pregnancy or lactation were not included. With regard to this clonotype: No antigen is known for it. The junction and the germline gene differ at one end; a read error may be behind it.

The investigators amplified TCR beta CDR3 regions from RNA transcripts. First-round RT-PCR of the TCR CDR3 relied on the HTBI primer set. MiXCR was run by TCRdb on the multiplex PCR reads, yielding one entry per CDR3 protein. The sample has hundreds of thousands of distinct CDR3 sequences; approximately 20% are singletons. The CDR3 has 12 amino acids. CDR1 and CDR2 from the germline V gene are MDHEN and SYDVKM. Whole-study findings and limits: Progression to ophthalmopathy was predicted a median of 6.5 months early. Stable hyperthyroidism was separated from ophthalmopathy by a model based on 13 V-J features.

The chain recombines TRBV28 with TRBJ2-7; D gene uncertain. This receptor was taken from a man under 40 with Graves' ophthalmopathy. Sequencing was done on a sample of blood. The chain's CDR3 is CASSLSGYKQYF. Here the CDR3 DNA reads TGTGCCAGCAGTTTATCCGGCTACAAGCAGTACTTC.